The entry below gives a single T cell receptor beta chain sequence along with its context. Clones were sequenced by immunoSEQ multiplex PCR, and TCRdb holds only the in-frame ones, with some missing. The profile shows under 200,000 clones, roughly 80% of them singletons. These data are taken from a study of blood T cell repertoires in COVID-19. At the level of the study: Specimens from acute and convalescent COVID-19 originated in the United States, Italy and Spain.

Sequencing was done on a sample of PBMCs or T cells enriched from blood (not recorded which). The source of this sequence is a woman between 50 and 59 years old who had recovered from COVID-19.

CDR3 loop: CASSRASRVTGNTEAFF. The CDR3 DNA reads as TGTGCCAGCAGCCGAGCGTCTCGGGTGACGGGGAACACTGAAGCTTTCTTT. This chain connects TRBV11-2 to TRBJ1-1; D unresolved. The V end was cut by 5 bases, the J end by 1 base, with 20 bases between. The length of the CDR3 is 17 residues. Looked up from germline, CDR1 is SGHAT and CDR2 is FQNNGV.